This T cell receptor beta chain was captured in a study of OX40 agonist ivuxolimab in advanced cancers. Looking at the study overall: An agonistic human IgG2 monoclonal antibody against OX40 (CD134) was given. Two cutaneous melanoma patients and one hepatocellular carcinoma patient, three in all, had partial responses.

Repertoires were generated with immunoSEQ multiplex PCR, while TCRdb's copy carries only in-frame clones and drops some. The top ten clones hold 0.44% of a sample with just under 75,000 clones, approximately 90% of them seen once. Germline loops: CDR1 SGHTA, CDR2 FQGNSA. V was pared by 3 bases and J by 3 bases, with 12 bases of the junction left unmatched. The CDR3 spans 17 residues. The specimen was CD4+ or CD8+ T cells sorted from blood, collected in a trial of the OX40 agonist ivuxolimab. The source of this sequence is an adult with an advanced solid tumor such as melanoma, head and neck, liver or kidney cancer. The V and J genes are TRBV7-2 and TRBJ2-7; 9 bases map to TRBD2. CDR3 DNA sequence: TGTGCCAGCAGCTTTGGCAGGCATAGCGGGAGTCTCTACGAGCAGTACTTC. It yields the protein CASSFGRHSGSLYEQYF. Variable domain in full (rest from reference TRBV7-2 and TRBJ2-7): GAGVSQSPSNKVTEKGKDVELRCDPISGHTALYWYRQSLGQGLEFLIYFQGNSAPDKSGLPSDRFSAERTGGSVSTLTIQRTQQEDSAVYLCASSFGRHSGSLYEQYFGPGTRLTVT.